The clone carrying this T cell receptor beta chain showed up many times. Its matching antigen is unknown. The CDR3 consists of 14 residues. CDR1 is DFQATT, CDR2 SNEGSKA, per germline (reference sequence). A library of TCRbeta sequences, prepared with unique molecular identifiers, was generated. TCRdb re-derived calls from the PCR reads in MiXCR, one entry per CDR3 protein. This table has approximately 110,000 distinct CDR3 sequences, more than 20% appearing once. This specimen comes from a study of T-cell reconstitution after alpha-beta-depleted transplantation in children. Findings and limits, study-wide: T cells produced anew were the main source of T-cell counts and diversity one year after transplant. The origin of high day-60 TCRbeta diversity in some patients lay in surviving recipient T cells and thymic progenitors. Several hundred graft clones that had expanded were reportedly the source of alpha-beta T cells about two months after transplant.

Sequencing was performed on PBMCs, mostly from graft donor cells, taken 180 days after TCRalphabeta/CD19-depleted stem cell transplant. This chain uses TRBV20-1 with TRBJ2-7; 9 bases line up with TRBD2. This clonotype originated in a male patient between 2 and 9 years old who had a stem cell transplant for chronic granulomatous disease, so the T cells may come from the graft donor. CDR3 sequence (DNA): TGCAGCCCCTGGGGCGGGGGGGCCGTCTACGAGCAGTACTTC. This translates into CSPWGGGAVYEQYF.